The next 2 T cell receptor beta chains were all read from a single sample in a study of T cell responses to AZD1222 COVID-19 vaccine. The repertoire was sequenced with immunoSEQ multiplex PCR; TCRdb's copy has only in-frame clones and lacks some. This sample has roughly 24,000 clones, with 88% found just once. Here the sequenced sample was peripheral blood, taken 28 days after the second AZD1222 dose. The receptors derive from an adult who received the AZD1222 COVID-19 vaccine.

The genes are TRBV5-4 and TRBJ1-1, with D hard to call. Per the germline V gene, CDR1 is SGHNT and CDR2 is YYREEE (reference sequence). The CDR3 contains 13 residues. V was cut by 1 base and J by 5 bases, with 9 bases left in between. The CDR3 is CASSLWGGTEAFF. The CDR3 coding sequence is TGTGCCAGCAGCTTGTGGGGTGGGACTGAAGCTTTCTTT.

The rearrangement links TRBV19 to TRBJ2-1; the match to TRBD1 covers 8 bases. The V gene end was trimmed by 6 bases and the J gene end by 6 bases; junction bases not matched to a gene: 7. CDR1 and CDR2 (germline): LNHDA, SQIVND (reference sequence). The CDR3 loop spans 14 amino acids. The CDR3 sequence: CASRDWTGSNEQFF. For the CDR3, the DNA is TGTGCCAGTAGGGACTGGACAGGGAGCAATGAGCAGTTCTTC.